A selection of T cell receptor beta chains follows, all from one sample in a study of identifying expanded T cells in peripheral blood. Libraries were prepared by immunoSEQ multiplex PCR; TCRdb keeps only in-frame clonotypes and omits some of them. This table holds about 130,000 clones, approximately 86% found once. The sequencing input was blood. The receptors stem from a person aged 18 to 69 in good health. Both conserved end residues are part of each CDR3. The D gene is left open where the match is weak. Expanded clones are given a class, and other clones once, few, many or no size at all.

J gene,V gene,D gene,clone size,CDR3 protein,CDR3 DNA
TRBJ2-1,TRBV11-3,.,.,CASSLEFGTPRGNEQFF,TGTGCCAGCAGCTTAGAGTTCGGTACCCCGCGGGGCAATGAGCAGTTCTTC
TRBJ1-4,TRBV28,.,.,CASSRPLTTNEKLFF,TGTGCCAGCAGTCGTCCCCTTACAACTAATGAAAAACTGTTTTTT
TRBJ1-4,TRBV6-1,.,.,CASRGGAGTNEKLFF,TGTGCCAGCAGAGGAGGGGCCGGGACTAATGAAAAACTGTTTTTT
TRBJ1-3,TRBV28,.,.,CASSPRDGGNTIYF,TGTGCCAGCAGTCCCCGGGACGGAGGAAACACCATATATTTT
TRBJ2-7,TRBV7-8,TRBD2,once,CASSLGGLAGKSYEQYF,TGTGCCAGCAGCTTGGGGGGACTAGCGGGCAAATCCTACGAGCAGTACTTC
TRBJ1-2,TRBV30,.,.,CAWSPQGWNGYTF,TGTGCCTGGAGTCCGCAGGGGTGGAATGGCTACACCTTC
TRBJ2-3,TRBV2,TRBD2,.,CASILPGLAGLPSTDTQYF,TGTGCCAGCATTCTCCCGGGACTAGCGGGACTGCCTAGCACAGATACGCAGTATTTT
TRBJ2-2,TRBV9,TRBD1,.,CASSSDRVLGSGELFF,TGTGCCAGCAGCTCGGACAGGGTATTAGGTTCCGGGGAGCTGTTTTTT
TRBJ1-2,TRBV21-1,.,.,CASSKGPGGLHGYTF,TGTGCCAGCAGCAAAGGGCCAGGGGGATTGCATGGCTACACCTTC
TRBJ2-3,TRBV5-1,.,.,CASSPGGTDTQYF,TGCGCCAGCAGCCCCGGGGGCACAGATACGCAGTATTTT
TRBJ1-6,TRBV27,.,.,CASSPTSSYNSPLHF,TGTGCCAGCAGCCCAACTTCTTCCTATAATTCACCCCTCCACTTT
TRBJ1-2,TRBV7-2,TRBD1,.,CASRHPGQTNYGYTF,TGTGCCAGCAGACACCCGGGACAGACGAACTATGGCTACACCTTC
TRBJ1-3,TRBV6-6,.,.,CASIGRSSSGNTIYF,TGTGCCAGCATAGGCAGGTCAAGCTCTGGAAACACCATATATTTT
TRBJ1-5,TRBV7-2,.,.,CASSPAWDQPQHF,TGTGCCAGCAGCCCAGCATGGGATCAGCCCCAGCATTTT
TRBJ2-7,TRBV6-1,TRBD2,.,CASSDTGGAYEQYF,TGTGCCAGCAGCGATACCGGGGGGGCCTACGAGCAGTACTTC
TRBJ2-7,TRBV7-2,.,.,CASSLGVRGYDEQYF,TGTGCCAGCAGCTTAGGGGTCAGGGGCTATGATGAGCAGTACTTC
TRBJ2-3,TRBV7-3,TRBD2,.,CASSPGLAGSTDTQYF,TGTGCCAGCAGCCCCGGACTAGCGGGGTCCACAGATACGCAGTATTTT
TRBJ2-2,TRBV7-3,.,.,CASSIDRDTGELFF,TGTGCCAGCAGCATAGACAGAGACACCGGGGAGCTGTTTTTT
TRBJ2-5,TRBV5-6,TRBD2,.,CASSLAGGTSRVVETQYF,TGTGCCAGCAGCTTGGCGGGGGGGACATCGCGGGTGGTAGAGACCCAGTACTTC
TRBJ2-2,TRBV6-5,.,once,CASSLMKGTGELFF,TGTGCCAGCAGTTTGATGAAAGGCACCGGGGAGCTGTTTTTT
TRBJ1-3,TRBV5-6,.,.,CASSLVVGHSGNTIYF,TGTGCCAGCAGCTTGGTGGTCGGCCACTCTGGAAACACCATATATTTT
TRBJ2-5,TRBV6-5,.,.,CASSFRGFETQYF,TGTGCCAGCAGTTTCAGGGGCTTTGAGACCCAGTACTTC
TRBJ2-1,TRBV5-5,.,.,CASSLNEQFF,TGTGCCAGCAGCCTAAATGAGCAGTTCTTC
TRBJ2-5,TRBV5-6,.,.,CASSRTEETQYF,TGTGCCAGCAGCAGGACAGAAGAGACCCAGTACTTC
TRBJ1-1,TRBV18,.,.,CASSPPGGILQAFF,TGTGCCAGCTCACCACCAGGAGGGATCCTACAAGCTTTCTTT
TRBJ1-2,TRBV4-1,.,few,CASSQESRGFNYGYTF,TGCGCCAGCAGCCAAGAAAGTCGCGGGTTTAACTATGGCTACACCTTC
TRBJ1-1,TRBV4-3,.,once,CASSQGLQNTEAFF,TGCGCCAGCAGCCAAGGGTTACAGAACACTGAAGCTTTCTTT
TRBJ2-5,TRBV7-9,TRBD1,few,CAGGQGGETQYF,TGTGCCGGAGGACAGGGGGGAGAGACCCAGTACTTC
TRBJ1-1,TRBV6-1,.,once,CASSAGSRTEAFF,TGTGCCAGCAGTGCGGGCAGCCGCACTGAAGCTTTCTTT
TRBJ2-2,TRBV28,TRBD2,once,CASKDRRTSATGELFF,TGTGCCAGCAAAGATAGACGGACTAGCGCCACCGGGGAGCTGTTTTTT
TRBJ1-1,TRBV28,.,.,CASSQGRSDPFF,TGTGCCAGCAGTCAGGGACGGTCGGATCCTTTCTTT
TRBJ2-5,TRBV2,.,.,CASSARDTQETQYF,TGTGCCAGCAGTGCCCGGGACACCCAAGAGACCCAGTACTTC
TRBJ1-1,TRBV6-5,.,.,CASSYSLDTEAFF,TGTGCCAGCAGTTACTCCCTGGACACTGAAGCTTTCTTT
TRBJ1-1,TRBV18,.,.,CASSRGTPNTEAFF,TGTGCCAGCTCACGGGGGACTCCTAACACTGAAGCTTTCTTT
TRBJ2-1,TRBV5-1,TRBD2,.,CASSSGTSGPNEQFF,TGCGCCAGCAGCTCAGGGACTAGCGGGCCCAATGAGCAGTTCTTC
TRBJ1-5,TRBV5-1,TRBD1,.,CASSLAPGQSEPQHF,TGCGCCAGCAGCTTGGCCCCGGGACAGAGTGAGCCCCAGCATTTT
TRBJ1-3,TRBV30,.,.,CAWSVKGLSGNTIYF,TGTGCCTGGAGTGTAAAAGGGCTCTCTGGAAACACCATATATTTT
TRBJ1-1,TRBV11-2,TRBD1,.,CASSPGTANTEAFF,TGTGCCAGCAGTCCGGGGACAGCTAACACTGAAGCTTTCTTT
TRBJ2-3,TRBV4-3,TRBD2,.,CASSSSGAVNTQYF,TGCGCCAGCAGCTCTAGCGGGGCGGTAAATACGCAGTATTTT
TRBJ2-3,TRBV9,.,.,CASSVYYDSGADTQYF,TGTGCCAGCAGCGTTTACTACGATTCCGGGGCAGATACGCAGTATTTT
TRBJ1-2,TRBV19,.,.,CASRAPGGSNYGYTF,TGTGCCAGTAGGGCCCCCGGGGGTTCTAACTATGGCTACACCTTC
TRBJ2-1,TRBV29-1,.,.,CSVKPSSYNEQFF,TGCAGCGTTAAGCCCAGCTCCTACAATGAGCAGTTCTTC
TRBJ1-4,TRBV5-6,.,.,CASSLVSGFNEKLFF,TGTGCCAGCAGCTTGGTGTCAGGGTTTAATGAAAAACTGTTTTTT
TRBJ1-6,TRBV7-2,.,.,CASSFTALTSSPLHF,TGTGCCAGCAGCTTCACAGCCCTAACGAGTTCACCCCTCCACTTT